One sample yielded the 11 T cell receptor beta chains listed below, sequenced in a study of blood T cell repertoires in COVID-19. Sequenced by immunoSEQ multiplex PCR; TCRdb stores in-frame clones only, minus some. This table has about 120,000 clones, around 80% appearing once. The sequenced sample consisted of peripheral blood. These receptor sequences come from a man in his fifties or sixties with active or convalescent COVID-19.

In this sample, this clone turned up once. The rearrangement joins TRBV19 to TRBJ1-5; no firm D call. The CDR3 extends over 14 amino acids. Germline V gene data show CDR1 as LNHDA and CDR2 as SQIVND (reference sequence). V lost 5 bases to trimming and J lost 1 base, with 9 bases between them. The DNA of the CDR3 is TGTGCCAGTAGTGCCCCCGGGAGCAATCAGCCCCAGCATTTT. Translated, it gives CASSAPGSNQPQHF.

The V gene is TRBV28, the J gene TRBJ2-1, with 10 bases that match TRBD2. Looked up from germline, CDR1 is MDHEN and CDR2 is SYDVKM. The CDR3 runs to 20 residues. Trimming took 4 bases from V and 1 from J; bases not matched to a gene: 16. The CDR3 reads CASSSIALAGETESYNEQFF. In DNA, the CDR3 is TGTGCCAGCAGTTCTATAGCCCTAGCGGGAGAAACAGAATCCTACAATGAGCAGTTCTTC.

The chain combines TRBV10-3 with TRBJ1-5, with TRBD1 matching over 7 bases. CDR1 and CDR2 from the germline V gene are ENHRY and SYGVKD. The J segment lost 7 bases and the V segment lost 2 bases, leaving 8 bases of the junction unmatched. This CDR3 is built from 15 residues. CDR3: CAISETGAVGQPQHF. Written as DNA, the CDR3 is TGTGCCATCAGTGAGACAGGGGCGGTGGGACAGCCCCAGCATTTT.

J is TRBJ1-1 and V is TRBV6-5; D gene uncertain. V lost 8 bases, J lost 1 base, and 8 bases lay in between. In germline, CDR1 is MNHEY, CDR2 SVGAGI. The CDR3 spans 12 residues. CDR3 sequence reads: CASGERNTEAFF. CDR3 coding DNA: TGTGCCAGCGGGGAGAGGAACACTGAAGCTTTCTTT.

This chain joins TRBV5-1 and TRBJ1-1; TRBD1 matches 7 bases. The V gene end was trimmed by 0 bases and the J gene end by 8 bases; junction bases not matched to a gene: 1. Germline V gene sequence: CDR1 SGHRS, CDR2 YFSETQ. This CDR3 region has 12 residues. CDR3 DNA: TGCGCCAGCAGCTTGGCAGGGGGAGAAGCTTTCTTT. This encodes CASSLAGGEAFF.

The CDR3 sequence is CASSPGTGRETQYF. The DNA of the CDR3 is TGCGCCAGCAGCCCTGGGACAGGAAGGGAGACCCAGTACTTC. The chain carries TRBV4-3 and TRBJ2-5, with TRBD1 matching over 8 bases. The V gene end was trimmed by 4 bases and the J gene end by 5 bases; junction bases not matched to a gene: 6. The length of the CDR3 is 14 residues. The germline CDR1 and CDR2 sequences are LGHNA and YSLEER.

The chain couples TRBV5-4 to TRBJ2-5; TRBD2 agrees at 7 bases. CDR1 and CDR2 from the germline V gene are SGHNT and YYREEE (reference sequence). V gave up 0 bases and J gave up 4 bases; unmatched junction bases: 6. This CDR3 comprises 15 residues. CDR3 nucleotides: TGTGCCAGCAGCTTGGGAGGGAGGGCCATAGAGACCCAGTACTTC. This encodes CASSLGGRAIETQYF.

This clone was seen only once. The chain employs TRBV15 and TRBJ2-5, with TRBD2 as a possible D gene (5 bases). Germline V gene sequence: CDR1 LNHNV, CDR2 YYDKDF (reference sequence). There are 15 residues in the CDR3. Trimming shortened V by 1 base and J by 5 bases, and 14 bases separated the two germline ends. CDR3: CATSRGGLLSETQYF. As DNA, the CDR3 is TGTGCCACCAGCAGAGGAGGACTGCTAAGCGAGACCCAGTACTTC.

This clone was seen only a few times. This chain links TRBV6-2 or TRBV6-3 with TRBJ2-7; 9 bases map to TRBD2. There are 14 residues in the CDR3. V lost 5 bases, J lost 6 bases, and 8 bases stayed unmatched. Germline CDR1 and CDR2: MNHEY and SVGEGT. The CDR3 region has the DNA TGTGCCAGCAGTCTGATAGCGGGAGTCGGCGAGCAGTACTTC. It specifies CASSLIAGVGEQYF.

The CDR3 reads CASRPLAGGGAETQYF. The CDR3, as DNA: TGTGCCAGCAGGCCGCTAGCGGGAGGAGGTGCCGAGACCCAGTACTTC. V and J are TRBV28 and TRBJ2-5; 11 positions agree with TRBD2. Trimming took 6 bases from V and 5 from J; bases not matched to a gene: 11. The germline V gene has CDR1 MDHEN and CDR2 SYDVKM. This CDR3 is built from 16 residues. Full variable domain (outside the CDR3, taken from reference TRBV28 and TRBJ2-5): DVKVTQSSRYLVKRTGEKVFLECVQDMDHENMFWYRQDPGLGLRLIYFSYDVKMKEKGDIPEGYSVSREKKERFSLILESASTNQTSMYLCASRPLAGGGAETQYFGPGTRLLVL.

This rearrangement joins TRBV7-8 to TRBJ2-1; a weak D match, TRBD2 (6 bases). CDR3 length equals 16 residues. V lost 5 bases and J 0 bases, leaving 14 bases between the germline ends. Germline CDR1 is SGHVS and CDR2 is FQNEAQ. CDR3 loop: CASSHLSGRSYNEQFF. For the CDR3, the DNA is TGTGCCAGCAGCCACCTTAGCGGCCGCTCCTACAATGAGCAGTTCTTC.